Detailed here is one TCR beta chain. The antigen is unknown. Per germline, CDR1 MGHRA and CDR2 YSYEKL. The V and J ends lost 1 base and 1 base respectively, with 8 bases between them. This CDR3 region has 14 residues. A Clinical Activity Score of at least 3, a NOSPECS grade of at least 4 and a duration under 3 months were recorded in the ophthalmopathy patients. Cells are PBMCs isolated from around 9.4 ml of fresh blood. This sample was taken from a study of T cells in Graves' hyperthyroidism and ophthalmopathy. Overall study findings and caveats: The model predicted ophthalmopathy a median approximately six months before onset.

Amplified regions were TCR beta CDR3 sequences from RNA transcripts. TCR CDR3 underwent first-round RT-PCR with the HTBI primer set. TCRdb recomputed calls from the multiplex PCR reads with MiXCR, one row per CDR3 protein. The repertoire includes over 350,000 distinct CDR3 sequences, less than 20% of them detected once, and 40% sits in the top ten. The TCR originated in a young man with Graves' ophthalmopathy. The material sequenced was blood. The chain carries TRBV4-1 and TRBJ2-7; no reliable D call. The CDR3 DNA is TGCGCCAGCAGCCAAGGGTCCCTGTCCTACGAGCAGTACTTC. Protein sequence: CASSQGSLSYEQYF.